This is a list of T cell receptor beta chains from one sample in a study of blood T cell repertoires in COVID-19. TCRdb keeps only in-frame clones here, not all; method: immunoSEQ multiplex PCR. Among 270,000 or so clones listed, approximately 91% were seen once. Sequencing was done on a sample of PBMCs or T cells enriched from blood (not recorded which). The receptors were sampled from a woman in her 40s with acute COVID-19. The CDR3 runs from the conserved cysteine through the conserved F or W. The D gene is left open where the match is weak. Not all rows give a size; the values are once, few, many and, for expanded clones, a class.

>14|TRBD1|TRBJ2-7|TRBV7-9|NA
TGTGCCACCGCCCCACGGACAGGCGTCGGCGAGCAGTACTTC
CATAPRTGVGEQYF
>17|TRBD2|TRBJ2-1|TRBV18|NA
TGTGCCAGCTCACCAGGGATTGCGGGAGGCTCCTACAATGAGCAGTTCTTC
CASSPGIAGGSYNEQFF
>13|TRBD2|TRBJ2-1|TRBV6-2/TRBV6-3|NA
TGTGCCAGCAGTCAAAGCGGGAGAAATGAGCAGTTCTTC
CASSQSGRNEQFF
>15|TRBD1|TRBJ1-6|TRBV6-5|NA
TGTGCCAGCAGTTACGGTGACAGGGGGGATTCACCCCTCCACTTT
CASSYGDRGDSPLHF
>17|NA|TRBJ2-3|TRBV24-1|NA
TGTGCCACCAGTGATGGAACGACAGGCAGCCTCACAGATACGCAGTATTTT
CATSDGTTGSLTDTQYF
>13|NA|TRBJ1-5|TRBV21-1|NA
TGTGCCAGCCGGGAGTCGGAAAATCAGCCCCAGCATTTT
CASRESENQPQHF
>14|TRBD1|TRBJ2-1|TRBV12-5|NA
TGTGCTAGTGCCCCGGGACAGGCATACAATGAGCAGTTCTTC
CASAPGQAYNEQFF
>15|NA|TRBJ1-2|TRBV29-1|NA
TGCAGCGTTGAAGATAAAGTAGGTTTTAGCTCTGGCTACACCTTC
CSVEDKVGFSSGYTF
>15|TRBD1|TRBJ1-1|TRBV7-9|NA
TGTGCCAGCAGCTTAGGCGGACAGGGGGCCACTGAAGCTTTCTTT
CASSLGGQGATEAFF
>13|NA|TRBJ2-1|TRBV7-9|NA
TGTGCCAGCGGCGGGGGCGTATACAATGAGCAGTTCTTC
CASGGGVYNEQFF
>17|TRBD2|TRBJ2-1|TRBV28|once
TGTGCCAGCAGTTTATCCCCTACTAGCGGGGGCCGTAATGAGCAGTTCTTC
CASSLSPTSGGRNEQFF
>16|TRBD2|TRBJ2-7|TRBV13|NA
TGTGCCAGCAGTCAGCTAGCGGGGGCTCTCATTTACGAGCAGTACTTC
CASSQLAGALIYEQYF
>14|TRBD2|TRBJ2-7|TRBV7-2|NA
TGTACCAGCAGCTCAGGGCGGGGGTCTTACGAGCAGTACTTC
CTSSSGRGSYEQYF
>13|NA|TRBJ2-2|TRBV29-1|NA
TGCAGCGTTCGTGACAGGTCCACCGGGGAGCTGTTTTTT
CSVRDRSTGELFF
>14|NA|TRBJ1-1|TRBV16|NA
TGTGCCAGCAGCCTCGCCAGGGGGAACACTGAAGCTTTCTTT
CASSLARGNTEAFF
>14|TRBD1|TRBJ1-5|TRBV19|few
TGTGCCAGTAGTAACACAGGGGGCAATCAGCCCCAGCATTTT
CASSNTGGNQPQHF
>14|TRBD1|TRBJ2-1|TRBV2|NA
TGTGCCAGCGGGGAGGACAGGGTAAGCAATGAGCAGTTCTTC
CASGEDRVSNEQFF
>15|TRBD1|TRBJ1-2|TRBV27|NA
TGTGCCAGCAGTCCACGGACAGGGGGCTGGTATGGCTACACCTTC
CASSPRTGGWYGYTF
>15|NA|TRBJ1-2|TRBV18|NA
TGTGCCAGCTCACCGACAGGCGCTGTAAACTATGGCTACACCTTC
CASSPTGAVNYGYTF
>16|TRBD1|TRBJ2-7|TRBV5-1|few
TGCGCCAGCAGCTTGGGGGACAGGGTAGGTCCCTACGAGCAGTACTTC
CASSLGDRVGPYEQYF